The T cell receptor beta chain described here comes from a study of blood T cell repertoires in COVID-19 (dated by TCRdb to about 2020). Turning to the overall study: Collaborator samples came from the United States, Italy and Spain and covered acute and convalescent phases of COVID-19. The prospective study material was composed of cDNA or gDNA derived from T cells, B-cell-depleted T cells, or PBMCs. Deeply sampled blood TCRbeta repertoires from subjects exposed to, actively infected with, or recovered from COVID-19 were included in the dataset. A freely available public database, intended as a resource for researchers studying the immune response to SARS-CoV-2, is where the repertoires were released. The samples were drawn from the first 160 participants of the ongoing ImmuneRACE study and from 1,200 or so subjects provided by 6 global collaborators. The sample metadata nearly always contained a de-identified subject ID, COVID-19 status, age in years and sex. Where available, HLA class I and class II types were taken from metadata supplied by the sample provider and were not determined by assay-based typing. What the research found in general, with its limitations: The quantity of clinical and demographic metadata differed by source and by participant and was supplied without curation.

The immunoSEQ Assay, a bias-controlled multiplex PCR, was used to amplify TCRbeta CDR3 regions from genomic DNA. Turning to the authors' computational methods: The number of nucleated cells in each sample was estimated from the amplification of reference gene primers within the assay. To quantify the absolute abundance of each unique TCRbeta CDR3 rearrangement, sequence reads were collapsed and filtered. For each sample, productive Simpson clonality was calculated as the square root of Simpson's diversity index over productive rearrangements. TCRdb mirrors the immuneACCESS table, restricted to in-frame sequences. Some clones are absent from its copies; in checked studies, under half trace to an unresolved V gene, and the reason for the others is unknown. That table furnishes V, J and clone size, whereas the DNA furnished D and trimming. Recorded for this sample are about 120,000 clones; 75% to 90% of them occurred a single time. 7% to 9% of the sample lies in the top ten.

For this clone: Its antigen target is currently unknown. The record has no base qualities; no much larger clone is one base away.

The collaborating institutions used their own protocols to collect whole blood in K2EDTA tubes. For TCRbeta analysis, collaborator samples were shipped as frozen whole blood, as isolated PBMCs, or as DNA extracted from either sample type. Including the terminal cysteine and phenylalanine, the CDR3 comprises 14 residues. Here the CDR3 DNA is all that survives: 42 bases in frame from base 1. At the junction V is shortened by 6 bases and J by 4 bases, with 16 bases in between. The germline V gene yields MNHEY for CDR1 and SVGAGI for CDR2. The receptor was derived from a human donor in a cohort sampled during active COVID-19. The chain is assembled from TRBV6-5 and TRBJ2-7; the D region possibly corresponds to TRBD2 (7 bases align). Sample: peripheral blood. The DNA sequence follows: TGTGCCAGCAGCGTGGGCGGGGGCGAATACGAGCAGTACTTC. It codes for CASSVGGGEYEQYF.